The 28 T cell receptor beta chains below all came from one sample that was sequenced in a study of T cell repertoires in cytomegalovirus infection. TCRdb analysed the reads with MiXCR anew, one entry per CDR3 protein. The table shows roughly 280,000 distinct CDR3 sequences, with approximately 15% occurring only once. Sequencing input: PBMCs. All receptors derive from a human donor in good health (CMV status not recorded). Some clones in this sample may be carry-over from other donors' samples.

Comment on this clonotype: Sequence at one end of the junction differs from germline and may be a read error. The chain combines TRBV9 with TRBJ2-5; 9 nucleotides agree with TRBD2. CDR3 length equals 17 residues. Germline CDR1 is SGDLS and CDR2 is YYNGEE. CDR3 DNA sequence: TGTCCCAGCAGCGCCCGACAACCTCTAGCGGGGCAAGAGACCCAGTACTTC. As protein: CPSSARQPLAGQETQYF.

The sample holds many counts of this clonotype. CDR3 in amino acids: CASRSAGAARGTQYF. The CDR3 coding sequence is TGTGCCAGCAGGTCAGCGGGGGCCGCCCGGGGTACGCAGTATTTT. This sequence joins TRBV12-3 or TRBV12-4 and TRBJ2-3; 8 nucleotides match TRBD2. V was clipped by 6 bases and J by 8 bases; unmatched bases: 13. The CDR3 has 15 residues.

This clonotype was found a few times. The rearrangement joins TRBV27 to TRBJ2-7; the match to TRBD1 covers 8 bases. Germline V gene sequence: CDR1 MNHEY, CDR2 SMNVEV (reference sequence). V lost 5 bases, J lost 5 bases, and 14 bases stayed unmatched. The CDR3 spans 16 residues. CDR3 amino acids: CASSHLTGASGDEQYF. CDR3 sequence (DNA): TGTGCCAGCAGTCACCTGACAGGGGCGAGTGGCGACGAGCAGTACTTC.

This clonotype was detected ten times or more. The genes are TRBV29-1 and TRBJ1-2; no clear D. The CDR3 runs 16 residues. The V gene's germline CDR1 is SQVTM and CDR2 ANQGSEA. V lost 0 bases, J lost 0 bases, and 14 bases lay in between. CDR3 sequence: CSVEDPKTTANYGYTF. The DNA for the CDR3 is TGCAGCGTTGAAGATCCCAAAACTACAGCTAACTATGGCTACACCTTC.

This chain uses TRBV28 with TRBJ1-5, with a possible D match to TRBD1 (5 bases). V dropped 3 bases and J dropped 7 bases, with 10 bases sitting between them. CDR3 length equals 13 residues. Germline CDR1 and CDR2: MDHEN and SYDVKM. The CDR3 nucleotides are TGTGCCAGCAGTTTTACCCGGGACCAGCCCCAGCATTTT. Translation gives CASSFTRDQPQHF.

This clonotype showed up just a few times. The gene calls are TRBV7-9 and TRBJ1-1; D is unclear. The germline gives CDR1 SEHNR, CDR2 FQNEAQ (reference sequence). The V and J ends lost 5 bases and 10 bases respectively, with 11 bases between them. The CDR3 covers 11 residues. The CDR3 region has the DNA TGTGCCAGCAGCCCCGGGATGGTAGCTTTCTTT. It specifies CASSPGMVAFF.

The CDR3 DNA sequence: TGTGCCAGCAGTTACAACCGGGACACCCGGGGCGAGCAGTACTTC. The encoded protein is CASSYNRDTRGEQYF. The gene calls are TRBV6-5 and TRBJ2-7; D possibly corresponds to TRBD1 (6 bases). This CDR3 region has 15 residues. Germline V gene lookup returns CDR1 MNHEY and CDR2 SVGAGI. The V gene lost 2 bases and the J gene lost 6 bases, with 17 bases spanning the gap.

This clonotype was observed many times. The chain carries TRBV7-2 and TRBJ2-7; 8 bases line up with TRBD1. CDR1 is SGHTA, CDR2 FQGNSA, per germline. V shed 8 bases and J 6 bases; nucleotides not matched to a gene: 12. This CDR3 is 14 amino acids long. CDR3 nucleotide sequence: TGTGCCAGCCTTCCGGACAGGGCTAGTTCCGAGCAGTACTTC. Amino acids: CASLPDRASSEQYF.

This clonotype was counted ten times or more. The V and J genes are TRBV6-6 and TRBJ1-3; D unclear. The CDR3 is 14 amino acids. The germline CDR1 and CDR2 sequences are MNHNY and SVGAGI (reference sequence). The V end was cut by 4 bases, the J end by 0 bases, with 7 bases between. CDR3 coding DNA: TGTGCCAGCAGTTCGGTTAGCTCTGGAAACACCATATATTTT. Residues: CASSSVSSGNTIYF.

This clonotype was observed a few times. The DNA for the CDR3 is TGTGCCAGTAGTTCCCCCTATGAGAACACTGAAGCTTTCTTT. Translation gives CASSSPYENTEAFF. The chain joins TRBV19 to TRBJ1-1; D is undetermined. The CDR3 is 14 amino acids. Germline V gene sequence: CDR1 LNHDA, CDR2 SQIVND (reference sequence). V lost 5 bases and J lost 1, with 11 bases in between. Together with reference TRBV19 and TRBJ1-1, the CDR3 gives the full variable domain: DGGITQSPKYLFRKEGQNVTLSCEQNLNHDAMYWYRQDPGQGLRLIYYSQIVNDFQKGDIAEGYSVSREKKESFPLTVTSAQKNPTAFYLCASSSPYENTEAFFGQGTRLTVV.

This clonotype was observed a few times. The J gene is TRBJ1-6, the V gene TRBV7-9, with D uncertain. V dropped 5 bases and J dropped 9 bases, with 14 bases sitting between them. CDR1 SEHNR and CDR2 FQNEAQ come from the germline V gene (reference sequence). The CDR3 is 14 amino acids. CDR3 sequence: CASSPETGRSPLHF. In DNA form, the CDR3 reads TGTGCCAGCAGCCCGGAGACCGGTCGTTCACCCCTCCACTTT.

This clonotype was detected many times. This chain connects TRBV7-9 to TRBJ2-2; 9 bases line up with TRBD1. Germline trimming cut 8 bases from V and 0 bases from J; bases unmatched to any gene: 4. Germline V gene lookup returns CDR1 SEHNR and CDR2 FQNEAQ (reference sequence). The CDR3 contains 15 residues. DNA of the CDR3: TGTGCCAGCCCCGGGACAGGGACGAACACCGGGGAGCTGTTTTTT. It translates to CASPGTGTNTGELFF.

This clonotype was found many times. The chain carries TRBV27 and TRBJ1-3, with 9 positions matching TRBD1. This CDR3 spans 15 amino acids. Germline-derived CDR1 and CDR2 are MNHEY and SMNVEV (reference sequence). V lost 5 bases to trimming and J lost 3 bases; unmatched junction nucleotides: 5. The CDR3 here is CASSPGQGLGNTIYF. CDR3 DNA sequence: TGTGCCAGCAGTCCGGGACAGGGACTTGGAAACACCATATATTTT.

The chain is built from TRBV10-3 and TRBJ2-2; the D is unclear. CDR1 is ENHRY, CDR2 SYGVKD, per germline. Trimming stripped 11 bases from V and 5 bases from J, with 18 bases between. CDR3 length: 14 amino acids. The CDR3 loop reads CAARFGGGTGELFF. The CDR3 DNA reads TGTGCCGCTCGGTTTGGCGGTGGTACCGGGGAGCTGTTTTTT.

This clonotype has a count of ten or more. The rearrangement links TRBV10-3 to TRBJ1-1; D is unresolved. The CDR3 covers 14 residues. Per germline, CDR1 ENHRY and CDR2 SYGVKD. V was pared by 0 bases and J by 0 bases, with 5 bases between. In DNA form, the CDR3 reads TGTGCCATCAGTGAGTCGACCCTGAACACTGAAGCTTTCTTT. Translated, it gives CAISESTLNTEAFF.

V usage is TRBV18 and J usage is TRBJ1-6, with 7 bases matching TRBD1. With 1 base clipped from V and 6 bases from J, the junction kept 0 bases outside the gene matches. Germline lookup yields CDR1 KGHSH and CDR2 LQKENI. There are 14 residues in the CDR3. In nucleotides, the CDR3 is TGTGCCAGCTCACCACAGGGGGCTAATTCACCCCTCCACTTT. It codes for CASSPQGANSPLHF. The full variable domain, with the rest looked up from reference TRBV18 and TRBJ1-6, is NAGVMQNPRHLVRRRGQEARLRCSPMKGHSHVYWYRQLPEEGLKFMVYLQKENIIDESGMPKERFSAEFPKEGPSILRIQQVVRGDSAAYFCASSPQGANSPLHFGNGTRLTVT.

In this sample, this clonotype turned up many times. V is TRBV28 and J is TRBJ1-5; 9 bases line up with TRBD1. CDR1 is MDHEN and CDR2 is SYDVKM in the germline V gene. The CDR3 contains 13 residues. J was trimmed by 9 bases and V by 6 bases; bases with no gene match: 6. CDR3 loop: CASRGQGLGPQHF. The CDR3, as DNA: TGTGCCAGCAGGGGACAGGGTTTAGGGCCCCAGCATTTT.

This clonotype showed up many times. This chain's CDR3 is CASSFNYGYTF. The CDR3 nucleotides are TGTGCCAGCAGTTTTAACTATGGCTACACCTTC. V usage is TRBV25-1 and J usage is TRBJ1-2; no definite D call. CDR3 length: 11 residues. CDR1 is MGHDK, CDR2 SYGVNS, per germline. Trimming pared 5 bases from V and 1 base from J, leaving 2 bases between.

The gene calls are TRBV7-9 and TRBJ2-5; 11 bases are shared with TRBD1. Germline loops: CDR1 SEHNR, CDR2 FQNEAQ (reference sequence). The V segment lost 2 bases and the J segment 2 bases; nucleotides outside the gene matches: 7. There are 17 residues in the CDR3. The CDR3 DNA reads TGTGCCAGCAGCTTACTCGCCGGGACAGGGGGGCAAGAGACCCAGTACTTC. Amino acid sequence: CASSLLAGTGGQETQYF.

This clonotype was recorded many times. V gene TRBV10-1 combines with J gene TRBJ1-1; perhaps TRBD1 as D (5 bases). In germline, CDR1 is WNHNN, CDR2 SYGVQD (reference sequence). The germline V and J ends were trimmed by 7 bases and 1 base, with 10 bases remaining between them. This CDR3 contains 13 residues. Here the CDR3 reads CASTRDENTEAFF. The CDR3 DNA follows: TGCGCCAGCACGAGGGACGAGAACACTGAAGCTTTCTTT.

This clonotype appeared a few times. CDR3 nucleotides: TGCAGCGTCACGACAGTCTCCCGCTCCTACGAGCAGTACTTC. It is translated as CSVTTVSRSYEQYF. The gene calls are TRBV29-1 and TRBJ2-7, with D maybe TRBD1 (5 bases). Trimming removed 6 bases at V and 0 bases at J, with 15 bases between. The CDR3 is 14 amino acids. Germline CDR1 and CDR2: SQVTM and ANQGSEA.

The CDR3 DNA is TGTGCCAGCAGCGCCCTGGGACCCCCGTACCAAGAGACCCAGTACTTC. Amino acids: CASSALGPPYQETQYF. The chain carries TRBV11-2 and TRBJ2-5; D possibly matches TRBD1 or TRBD2 (5 bases each). Trimming removed 5 bases at V and 0 bases at J, with 16 bases between. There are 16 residues in the CDR3. Germline CDR1 and CDR2: SGHAT and FQNNGV.

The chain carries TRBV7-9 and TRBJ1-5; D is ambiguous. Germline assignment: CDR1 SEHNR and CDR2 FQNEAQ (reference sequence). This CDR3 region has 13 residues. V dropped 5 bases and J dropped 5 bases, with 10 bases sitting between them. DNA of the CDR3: TGTGCCAGCAGCCTGGACGGTTATCAGCCCCAGCATTTT. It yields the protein CASSLDGYQPQHF. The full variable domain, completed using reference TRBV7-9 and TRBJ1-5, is DTGVSQNPRHKITKRGQNVTFRCDPISEHNRLYWYRQTLGQGPEFLTYFQNEAQLEKSRLLSDRFSAERPKGSFSTLEIQRTEQGDSAMYLCASSLDGYQPQHFGDGTRLSIL.

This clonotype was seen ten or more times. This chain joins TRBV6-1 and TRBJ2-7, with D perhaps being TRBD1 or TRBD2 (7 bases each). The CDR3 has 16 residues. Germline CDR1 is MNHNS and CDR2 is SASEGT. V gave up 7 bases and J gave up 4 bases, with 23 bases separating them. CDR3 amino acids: CASTPRGGGSPYEQYF. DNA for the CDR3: TGTGCCAGCACCCCCAGGGGGGGGGGGTCTCCTTACGAGCAGTACTTC.

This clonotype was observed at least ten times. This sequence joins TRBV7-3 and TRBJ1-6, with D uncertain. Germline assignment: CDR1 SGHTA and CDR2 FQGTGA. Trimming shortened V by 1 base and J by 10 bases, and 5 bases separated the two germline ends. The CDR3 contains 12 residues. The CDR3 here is CASSLKGSPLHF. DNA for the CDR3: TGTGCCAGCAGCTTAAAGGGATCACCCCTCCACTTT. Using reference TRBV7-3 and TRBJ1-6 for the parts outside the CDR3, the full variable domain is GAGVSQTPSNKVTEKGKYVELRCDPISGHTALYWYRQSLGQGPEFLIYFQGTGAADDSGLPNDRFFAVRPEGSVSTLKIQRTERGDSAVYLCASSLKGSPLHFGNGTRLTVT.

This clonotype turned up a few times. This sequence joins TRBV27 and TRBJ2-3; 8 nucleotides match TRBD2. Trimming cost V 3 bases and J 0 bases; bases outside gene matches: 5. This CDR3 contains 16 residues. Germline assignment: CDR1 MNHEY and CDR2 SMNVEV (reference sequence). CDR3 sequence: CASSFLSGSSTDTQYF. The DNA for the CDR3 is TGTGCCAGCAGTTTCCTCAGCGGGAGTAGCACAGATACGCAGTATTTT.

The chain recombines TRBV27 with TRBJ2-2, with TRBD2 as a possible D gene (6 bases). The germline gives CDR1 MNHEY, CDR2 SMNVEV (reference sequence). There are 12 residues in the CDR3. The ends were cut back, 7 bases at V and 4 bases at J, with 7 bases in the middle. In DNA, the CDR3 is TGTGCCAGCAACGGGGGCACCGGGGAGCTGTTTTTT. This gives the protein CASNGGTGELFF.

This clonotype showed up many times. The DNA of the CDR3 is TGTGCCAGCAGTTTAGTGGCGTTAGCGGTGGGGGAGACCCAGTACTTC. The encoded protein is CASSLVALAVGETQYF. The chain recombines TRBV27 with TRBJ2-5, with a tentative D call TRBD2 (6 bases). This CDR3 has 16 amino acids. Germline V gene sequence: CDR1 MNHEY, CDR2 SMNVEV (reference sequence). The V and J ends lost 2 bases and 5 bases respectively, with 18 bases between them.